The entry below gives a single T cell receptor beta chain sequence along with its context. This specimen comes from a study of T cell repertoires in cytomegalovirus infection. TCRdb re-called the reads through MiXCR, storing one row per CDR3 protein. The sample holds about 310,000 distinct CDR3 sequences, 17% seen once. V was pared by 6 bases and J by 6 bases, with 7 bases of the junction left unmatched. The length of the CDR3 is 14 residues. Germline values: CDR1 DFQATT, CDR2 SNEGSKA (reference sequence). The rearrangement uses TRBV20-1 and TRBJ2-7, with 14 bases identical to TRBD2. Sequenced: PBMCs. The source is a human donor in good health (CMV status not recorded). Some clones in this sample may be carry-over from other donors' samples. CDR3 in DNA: TGCAGTGCAACCGAAGGGACTAGCGGGGGCGAGCAGTACTTC. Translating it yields CSATEGTSGGEQYF.